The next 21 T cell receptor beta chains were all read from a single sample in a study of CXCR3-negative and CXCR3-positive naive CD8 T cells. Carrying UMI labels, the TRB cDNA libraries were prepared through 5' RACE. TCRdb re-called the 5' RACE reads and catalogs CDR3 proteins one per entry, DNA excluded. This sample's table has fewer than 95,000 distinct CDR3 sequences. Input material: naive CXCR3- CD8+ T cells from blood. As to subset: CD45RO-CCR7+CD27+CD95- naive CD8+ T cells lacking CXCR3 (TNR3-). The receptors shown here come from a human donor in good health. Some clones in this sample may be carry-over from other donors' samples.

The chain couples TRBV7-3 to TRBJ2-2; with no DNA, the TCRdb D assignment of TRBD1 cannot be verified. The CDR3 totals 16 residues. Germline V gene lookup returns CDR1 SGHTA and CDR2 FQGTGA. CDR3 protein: CATPRAENANTGELFF.

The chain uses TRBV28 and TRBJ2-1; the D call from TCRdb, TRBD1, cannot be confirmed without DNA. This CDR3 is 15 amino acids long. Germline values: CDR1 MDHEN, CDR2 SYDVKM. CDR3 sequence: CASSPLAGDYNEQFF.

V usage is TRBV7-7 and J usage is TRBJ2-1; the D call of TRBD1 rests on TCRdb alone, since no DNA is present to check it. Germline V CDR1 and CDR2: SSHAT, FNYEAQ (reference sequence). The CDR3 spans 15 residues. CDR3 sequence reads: CASSLSLTGYNEQFF.

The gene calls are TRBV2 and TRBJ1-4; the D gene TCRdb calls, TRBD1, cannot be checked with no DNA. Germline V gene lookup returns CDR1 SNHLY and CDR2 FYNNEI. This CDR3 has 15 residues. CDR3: CASSEGAGVNEKLFF.

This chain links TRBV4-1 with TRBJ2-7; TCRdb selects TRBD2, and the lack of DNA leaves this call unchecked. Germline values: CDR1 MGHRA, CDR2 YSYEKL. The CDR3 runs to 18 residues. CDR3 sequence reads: CASSQEISGYGRSYEQYF.

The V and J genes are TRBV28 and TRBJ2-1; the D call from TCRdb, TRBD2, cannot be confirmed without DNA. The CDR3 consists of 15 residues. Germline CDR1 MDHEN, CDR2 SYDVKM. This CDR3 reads CASRVLAASYNEQFF.

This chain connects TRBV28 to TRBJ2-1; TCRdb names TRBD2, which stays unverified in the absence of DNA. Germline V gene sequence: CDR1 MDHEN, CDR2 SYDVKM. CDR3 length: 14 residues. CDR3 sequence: CASGGGLTYNEQFF.

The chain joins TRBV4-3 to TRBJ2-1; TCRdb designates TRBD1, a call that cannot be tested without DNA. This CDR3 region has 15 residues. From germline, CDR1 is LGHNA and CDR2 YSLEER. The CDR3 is CASSQVQGGLGEQFF.

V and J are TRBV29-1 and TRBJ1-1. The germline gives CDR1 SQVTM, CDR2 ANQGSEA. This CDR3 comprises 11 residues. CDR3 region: CSGQENTEAFF. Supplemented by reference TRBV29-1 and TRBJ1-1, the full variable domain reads SAVISQKPSRDICQRGTSLTIQCQVDSQVTMMFWYRQQPGQSLTLIATANQGSEATYESGFVIDKFPISRPNLTFSTLTVSNMSPEDSSIYLCSGQENTEAFFGQGTRLTVV.

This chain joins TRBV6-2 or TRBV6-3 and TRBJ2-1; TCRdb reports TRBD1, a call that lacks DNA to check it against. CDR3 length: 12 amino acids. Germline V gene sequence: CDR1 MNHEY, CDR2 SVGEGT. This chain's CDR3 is CAGGERYNEQFF.

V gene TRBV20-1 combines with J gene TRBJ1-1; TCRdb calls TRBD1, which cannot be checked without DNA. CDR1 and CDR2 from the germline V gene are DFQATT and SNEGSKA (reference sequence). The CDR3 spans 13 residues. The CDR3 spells CSARRQGGTEAFF.

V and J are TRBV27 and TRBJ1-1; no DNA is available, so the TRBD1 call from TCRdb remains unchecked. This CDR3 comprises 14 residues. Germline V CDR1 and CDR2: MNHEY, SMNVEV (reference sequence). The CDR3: CASSLMEGATEAFF.

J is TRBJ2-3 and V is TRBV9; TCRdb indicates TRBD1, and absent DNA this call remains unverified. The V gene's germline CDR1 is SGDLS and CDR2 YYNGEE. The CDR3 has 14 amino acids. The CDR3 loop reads CASSVDSRTDTQYF.

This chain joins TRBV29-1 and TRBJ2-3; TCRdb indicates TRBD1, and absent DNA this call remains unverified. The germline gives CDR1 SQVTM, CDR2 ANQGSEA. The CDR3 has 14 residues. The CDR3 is CSVVGTASTDTQYF.

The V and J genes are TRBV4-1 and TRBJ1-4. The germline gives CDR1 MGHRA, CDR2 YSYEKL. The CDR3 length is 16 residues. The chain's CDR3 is CASSQGLFVTAEKLFF.

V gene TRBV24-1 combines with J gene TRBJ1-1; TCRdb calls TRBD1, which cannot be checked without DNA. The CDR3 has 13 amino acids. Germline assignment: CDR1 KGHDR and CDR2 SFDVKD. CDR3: CATSEGGSTEAFF.

The CDR3 loop reads CASSPRQGDTGELFF. The rearrangement joins TRBV4-2 to TRBJ2-2; TCRdb proposes TRBD1, but this gene call is untestable without DNA. The CDR3 spans 15 residues. The germline V gene encodes CDR1 LGHNA and CDR2 YNFKEQ.

This CDR3 reads CASSTDREPSYEQYF. The rearrangement uses TRBV7-9 and TRBJ2-7; the D gene TCRdb calls, TRBD1, cannot be checked with no DNA. CDR3 length equals 15 residues. The germline V gene has CDR1 SEHNR and CDR2 FQNEAQ (reference sequence). Based on the CDR3 plus reference TRBV7-9 and TRBJ2-7, the full variable domain is DTGVSQNPRHKITKRGQNVTFRCDPISEHNRLYWYRQTLGQGPEFLTYFQNEAQLEKSRLLSDRFSAERPKGSFSTLEIQRTEQGDSAMYLCASSTDREPSYEQYFGPGTRLTVT.

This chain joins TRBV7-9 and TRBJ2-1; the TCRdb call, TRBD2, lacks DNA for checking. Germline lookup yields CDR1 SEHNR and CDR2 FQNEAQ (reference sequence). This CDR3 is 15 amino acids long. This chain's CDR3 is CASSFSLGGYNEQFF.

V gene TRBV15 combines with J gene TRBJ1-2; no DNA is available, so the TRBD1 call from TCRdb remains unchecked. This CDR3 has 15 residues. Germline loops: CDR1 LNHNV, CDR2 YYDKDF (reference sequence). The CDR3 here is CATSRDRGGNYGYTF.

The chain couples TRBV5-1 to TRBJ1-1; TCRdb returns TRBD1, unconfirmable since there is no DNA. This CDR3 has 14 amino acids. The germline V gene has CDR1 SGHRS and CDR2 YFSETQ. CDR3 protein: CASSLDRMNTEAFF.